A single sample is the source of the 25 T cell receptor beta chains below, sequenced in a study of T cells in narcolepsy. Repertoires were generated with immunoSEQ multiplex PCR, while TCRdb's copy carries only in-frame clones and drops some. The data contain some 30,000 clones, roughly 79% of them singletons. Sequenced sample: memory (CD45RA-) CD4+ T cells from blood. The receptors come from a human donor in good health.

There are a few counts of this clone. The chain has TRBV30 and TRBJ2-7, with D unresolved. This CDR3 spans 12 amino acids. V lost 0 bases to trimming and J lost 2 bases, with 5 bases between them. Germline V CDR1 and CDR2: GTSNPN, SVGIG (reference sequence). The CDR3 nucleotides read TGTGCCTGGAGTGTAGGGCCCTACGAGCAGTACTTC. Amino acid sequence: CAWSVGPYEQYF.

The gene calls are TRBV5-1 and TRBJ2-1; 10 bases agree with TRBD2. Trimming took 2 bases from V and 8 from J; bases not matched to a gene: 13. Germline loops: CDR1 SGHRS, CDR2 YFSETQ. CDR3 length: 17 amino acids. The CDR3 nucleotides are TGCGCCAGCAGCTTCGGGATAGCGGGAGGTGTAACCGATGAGCAGTTCTTC. Translation: CASSFGIAGGVTDEQFF. Complete variable domain (other parts from reference TRBV5-1 and TRBJ2-1): KAGVTQTPRYLIKTRGQQVTLSCSPISGHRSVSWYQQTPGQGLQFLFEYFSETQRNKGNFPGRFSGRQFSNSRSEMNVSTLELGDSALYLCASSFGIAGGVTDEQFFGPGTRLTVL.

This chain links TRBV7-8 with TRBJ1-2, with D hard to call. The ends were cut back, 3 bases at V and 8 bases at J, with 13 bases in the middle. The CDR3 is made up of 13 amino acids. Germline assignment: CDR1 SGHVS and CDR2 FQNEAQ. The DNA for the CDR3 is TGTGCCAGCAGCTTTAACACAGCCGGGGGCTACACCTTC. It codes for CASSFNTAGGYTF.

The genes are TRBV6-5 and TRBJ2-6; possibly TRBD1 for D (5 bases). The germline V and J ends were trimmed by 8 bases and 1 base, with 6 bases remaining between them. The CDR3 has 13 amino acids. In germline, CDR1 is MNHEY, CDR2 SVGAGI. The DNA of the CDR3 is TGTGCCAGCCAGGGTTCTGGGGCCAACGTCCTGACTTTC. Amino acid sequence: CASQGSGANVLTF.

The J gene is TRBJ1-1, the V gene TRBV6-1; D might be TRBD1 (6 bases). V gave up 6 bases and J gave up 0 bases, with 8 bases separating them. The CDR3 consists of 13 residues. Looked up from germline, CDR1 is MNHNS and CDR2 is SASEGT. The CDR3 bases are TGTGCCAGCAGAACAGGGATGAACACTGAAGCTTTCTTT. Encoded protein: CASRTGMNTEAFF.

This rearrangement joins TRBV6-1 to TRBJ2-7; 9 positions match TRBD1. The CDR3 spans 16 residues. Germline CDR1 is MNHNS and CDR2 is SASEGT. The V and J ends lost 1 base and 3 bases, in that order; junction bases with no gene match: 7. CDR3 DNA sequence: TGTGCCAGCAGTGAAGGTCCTTCGGGACAGGGCTACGAGCAGTACTTC. Translating it yields CASSEGPSGQGYEQYF.

The chain employs TRBV5-1 and TRBJ2-7; D is undetermined. V lost 5 bases to trimming and J lost 3 bases, with 15 bases between them. CDR1 is SGHRS and CDR2 is YFSETQ in the germline V gene. This CDR3 contains 14 residues. CDR3 loop: CASSFGLRDYEQYF. The CDR3 nucleotides read TGCGCCAGCAGTTTTGGTTTGAGAGACTACGAGCAGTACTTC.

The chain joins TRBV6-4 to TRBJ1-2; TRBD1 is a possible D gene (6 bases). Trimming removed 3 bases at V and 7 bases at J, with 18 bases between. This CDR3 has 15 amino acids. Germline V gives CDR1 MRHNA, CDR2 SNTAGT. In nucleotides, the CDR3 is TGTGCCAGCAGTGAATACACAGGGTCCTCTGGTGGCTACACCTTC. Protein product: CASSEYTGSSGGYTF.

CDR3 DNA: TGTGCCTGGAAAGCGGACACAGATACGCAGTATTTT. Its translation is CAWKADTDTQYF. The chain employs TRBV30 and TRBJ2-3; tentatively, D is TRBD2 (5 bases). This CDR3 comprises 12 residues. Trimming left V 4 bases short and J 2 bases short, with 7 bases between. Germline-derived CDR1 and CDR2 are GTSNPN and SVGIG (reference sequence).

Of note for this clone: At one boundary the junction diverges from the germline segment, which might be a read error. Other DNA sequences from this sample encode an identical CDR3 as well. The rearrangement joins TRBV2 to TRBJ1-1, with D perhaps matching TRBD1 (6 bases). The CDR3 length is 14 residues. Germline V gene sequence: CDR1 SNHLY, CDR2 FYNNEI. The CDR3 DNA reads TGCGCCAGCAGTGTAGGGGGGATGAACACTGAAGCTTTCTTT. It yields the protein CASSVGGMNTEAFF.

This sequence joins TRBV14 and TRBJ1-3; no definite D call. Trimming shortened V by 0 bases and J by 2 bases, and 8 bases separated the two germline ends. CDR1 is SGHDN, CDR2 FVKESK, per germline. The CDR3 length is 15 residues. CDR3 region: CASSQDLAAGNTIYF. In DNA form, the CDR3 reads TGTGCCAGCAGCCAAGATTTGGCGGCTGGAAACACCATATATTTT.

This chain links TRBV19 with TRBJ1-1, with TRBD1 as a possible D gene (5 bases). The CDR3 runs 15 residues. V was pared by 3 bases and J by 1 base, with 12 bases between. Germline V lookup: CDR1 LNHDA, CDR2 SQIVND (reference sequence). This CDR3 reads CASSISGPSNTEAFF. The DNA for the CDR3 is TGTGCCAGTAGTATTTCGGGACCGTCGAACACTGAAGCTTTCTTT.

This CDR3 is CASKKDRAGNTIYF. In DNA form, the CDR3 reads TGTGCCAGCAAAAAGGACAGGGCTGGAAACACCATATATTTT. This sequence joins TRBV6-1 and TRBJ1-3; TRBD1 matches at 8 bases. CDR1 and CDR2 (germline): MNHNS, SASEGT. CDR3 length equals 14 residues. V lost 7 bases and J lost 2; bases outside the gene matches: 4.

This sequence joins TRBV4-3 and TRBJ1-1; D possibly corresponds to TRBD1 (5 bases). V was cut by 2 bases and J by 4 bases, with 14 bases left in between. The CDR3 loop spans 15 amino acids. The germline CDR1 and CDR2 sequences are LGHNA and YSLEER. Here the CDR3 DNA reads TGCGCCAGCAGCCAAACTTTCAGGGAAGGCACTGAAGCTTTCTTT. Its translation: CASSQTFREGTEAFF.

The chain uses TRBV5-1 and TRBJ2-2, with D possibly being TRBD1 (6 bases). Germline V gives CDR1 SGHRS, CDR2 YFSETQ. This CDR3 has 17 residues. With 4 bases removed from V and 4 bases from J, the gap between germline ends came to 20 bases. The CDR3 bases are TGCGCCAGCAGCCATACCACAGGGTCTCAATTCACCGGGGAGCTGTTTTTT. It codes for CASSHTTGSQFTGELFF.

The chain has TRBV7-2 and TRBJ2-2; D may be TRBD1 (8 bases). CDR1 SGHTA and CDR2 FQGNSA come from the germline V gene. This CDR3 is built from 13 residues. Trimming stripped 5 bases from V and 7 bases from J, with 11 bases between. CDR3 in DNA: TGTGCCAGCAGCAACAGGGGGGGCGGGGAGCTGTTTTTT. Translation: CASSNRGGGELFF.

The gene calls are TRBV2 and TRBJ1-2; D remains unclear. V was trimmed by 5 bases and J by 7 bases, leaving 8 bases between them. Per the germline V gene, CDR1 is SNHLY and CDR2 is FYNNEI. CDR3 length: 11 residues. The CDR3 loop reads CASSPLSGYTF. DNA for the CDR3: TGTGCCAGCAGTCCTTTGAGTGGCTACACCTTC.

The J gene is TRBJ2-2, the V gene TRBV30; 9 bases are a match to TRBD2. The CDR3 runs 21 residues. Germline V gene lookup returns CDR1 GTSNPN and CDR2 SVGIG (reference sequence). Unmatched junction bases numbered 23, after V lost 1 base and J lost 5 bases. The CDR3 region is CAWSGDLVAAGGPFRTGELFF. The CDR3 DNA follows: TGTGCCTGGAGTGGGGACCTCGTTGCGGCGGGAGGGCCCTTTCGGACCGGGGAGCTGTTTTTT.

The J gene is TRBJ2-2, the V gene TRBV5-1, with 12 bases aligning to TRBD2. The CDR3 runs 17 residues. Germline CDR1 and CDR2: SGHRS and YFSETQ. Trimming at V came to 0 bases and at J to 1 base, leaving 1 base not matched to a gene. The CDR3 bases are TGCGCCAGCAGCTTGGAACTAGCGGGAGGGAACACCGGGGAGCTGTTTTTT. It encodes CASSLELAGGNTGELFF.

The chain joins TRBV7-2 to TRBJ1-5; tentatively, D is TRBD1 (6 bases). This CDR3 contains 16 residues. Trimming pared 5 bases from V and 7 bases from J, leaving 21 bases between. From germline, CDR1 is SGHTA and CDR2 FQGNSA. The CDR3 bases are TGTGCCAGCAGCGCCCACCGCCGGGGGGCCGGGCAGCCCCAGCATTTT. Residues: CASSAHRRGAGQPQHF.

The J gene is TRBJ2-7, the V gene TRBV19; 9 bases match TRBD1. Germline trimming cut 7 bases from V and 1 base from J; bases unmatched to any gene: 8. The CDR3 sequence is 15 residues long. Germline CDR1 and CDR2: LNHDA and SQIVND (reference sequence). The CDR3 DNA reads TGTGCCAGTAAGCAGGACAGGGGAAAGTCCTACGAGCAGTACTTC. Protein: CASKQDRGKSYEQYF.

In its sample, this clone was seen a few times. One base away lies a much larger clone, so this may be a sequencing read error. The missing conserved phenylalanine or tryptophan at the end of this CDR3 makes a read error likely. This sequence joins TRBV5-1 and TRBJ2-7; 15 bases map to TRBD2. This CDR3 spans 16 amino acids. V trimming: 0 bases; J trimming: 4 bases; junction bases outside the gene matches: 2. Germline CDR1 reads SGHRS; CDR2 reads YFSETQ. CDR3 DNA sequence: TGCGCCAGCAGCTTGGGCGGGACTAGCGGGAGGTACGAGCAGTACTGC. It codes for CASSLGGTSGRYEQYC.

In this sample, this clone turned up once. The V call is TRBV5-4, the J call TRBJ1-3; no clear D. The CDR3 has 17 amino acids. V lost 2 bases, J lost 3 bases, and 18 bases lay in between. Per germline, CDR1 SGHNT and CDR2 YYREEE (reference sequence). As DNA, the CDR3 is TGTGCCAGCAGCTTCATTCGGCCCAGGATAAATGGAAACACCATATATTTT. It translates to CASSFIRPRINGNTIYF.

The V and J genes are TRBV27 and TRBJ2-7, with D perhaps matching TRBD1 (6 bases). The CDR3 consists of 15 residues. The V end lost 5 bases, the J end lost 2 bases, and 16 bases lay between the germline ends. The germline V gene encodes CDR1 MNHEY and CDR2 SMNVEV (reference sequence). This CDR3 reads CASSPLSQGTYEQYF. CDR3 nucleotides: TGTGCCAGCAGTCCCCTATCCCAGGGGACCTACGAGCAGTACTTC.

J is TRBJ2-1 and V is TRBV20-1, with a possible D match to TRBD2 (5 bases). The CDR3 covers 11 residues. Germline V gene sequence: CDR1 DFQATT, CDR2 SNEGSKA (reference sequence). The V and J ends lost 6 bases and 9 bases respectively, with 12 bases between them. The CDR3 loop reads CSATSRGEQFF. Here the CDR3 DNA reads TGCAGTGCCACCAGCCGGGGTGAGCAGTTCTTC.